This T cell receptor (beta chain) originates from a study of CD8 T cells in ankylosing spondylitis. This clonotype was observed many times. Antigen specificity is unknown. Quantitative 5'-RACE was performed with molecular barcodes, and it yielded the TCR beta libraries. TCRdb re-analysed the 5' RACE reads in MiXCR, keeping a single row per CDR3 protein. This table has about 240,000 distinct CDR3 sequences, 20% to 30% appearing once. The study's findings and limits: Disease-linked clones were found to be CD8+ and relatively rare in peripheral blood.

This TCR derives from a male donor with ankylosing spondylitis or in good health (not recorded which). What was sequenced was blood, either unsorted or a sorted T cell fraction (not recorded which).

CDR3 in DNA: TGTGCCAGCAGTTTTTCGGGGATGGATACGCAGTATTTT. Its translation is CASSFSGMDTQYF. This chain links TRBV12-3 or TRBV12-4 with TRBJ2-3, with a weak D call TRBD2 (5 bases). Between the trimmed V and J ends, which lost 3 bases and 6 bases, there was a span of 10 bases. This CDR3 region has 13 residues.